The 15 T cell receptor beta chains given below trace back to one sample, sequenced in a study of regulatory T cells in long-lasting Graves disease. Assembly of TCR beta libraries relied on iRepertoire HTBI primers together with Arm-PCR of CDR3 regions. TCRdb independently ran MiXCR on the multiplex PCR reads; one entry per CDR3 protein. The sample lists around 470,000 distinct CDR3 sequences; 14% were seen once. Noted time point: newly diagnosed GD, antithyroid drugs for less than 3 months. PBMC-extracted RNA yielded the TCR library. These same records also appear under a second study, on T cells in Graves' hyperthyroidism and ophthalmopathy.

The specimen was peripheral blood mononuclear cells (PBMCs), collected at new diagnosis, from a patient treated with antithyroid drugs. The receptors shown here come from a woman aged 50 to 65 with Graves disease.

This clonotype came up a few times. The rearrangement uses TRBV18 and TRBJ2-3, with a weak D call TRBD2 (5 bases). In germline, CDR1 is KGHSH, CDR2 LQKENI. Trimming left V 1 base short and J 1 base short, with 12 bases between. This CDR3 region has 16 residues. CDR3 coding DNA: TGTGCCAGCTCACCACGGGTCCGAGCGGGCACAGATACGCAGTATTTT. It is translated as CASSPRVRAGTDTQYF.

This clonotype was counted ten times or more. This chain connects TRBV27 to TRBJ2-5; 8 positions agree with TRBD1. The germline V gene encodes CDR1 MNHEY and CDR2 SMNVEV (reference sequence). V lost 2 bases and J lost 1; bases outside the gene matches: 6. The CDR3 loop spans 16 amino acids. The CDR3 spells CASSLQGAGSQETQYF. CDR3 coding DNA: TGTGCCAGCAGTTTACAGGGGGCGGGTAGCCAAGAGACCCAGTACTTC.

In its sample, this clonotype was seen many times. The chain carries TRBV18 and TRBJ2-7, with no clear D. Germline V gene lookup returns CDR1 KGHSH and CDR2 LQKENI. The CDR3 consists of 14 residues. Deletions cut 2 bases from V and 0 bases from J, with 8 bases between. The DNA of the CDR3 is TGTGCCAGCTCACCAGGAAGTTTCTCCTACGAGCAGTACTTC. Amino acid sequence: CASSPGSFSYEQYF.

This clonotype has a count of ten or more. The V call is TRBV6-2 or TRBV6-3, the J call TRBJ2-1; 7 positions match TRBD2. The germline CDR1 and CDR2 sequences are MNHEY and SVGEGT. The CDR3 has 17 amino acids. V shed 7 bases and J 0 bases; nucleotides not matched to a gene: 12. CDR3 amino acids: CASKGLAEPSSYNEQFF. CDR3 bases: TGTGCCAGCAAGGGGCTAGCGGAACCGAGCTCCTACAATGAGCAGTTCTTC.

A remark on this clonotype: A read error is possible here, since a much larger clone lies one base away. The chain uses TRBV20-1 and TRBJ2-1, with 8 positions matching TRBD1. The germline V gene encodes CDR1 DFQATT and CDR2 SNEGSKA (reference sequence). The CDR3 spans 15 residues. CDR3 sequence: CSTREGQGFYNEQFF. The CDR3 region has the DNA TGCAGTACTAGAGAAGGACAGGGATTCTACAATGAGCAGTTCTTC.

The CDR3 protein is CSVGGSNTEAFF. The CDR3 bases are TGCAGCGTTGGTGGGAGTAACACTGAAGCTTTCTTT. The chain combines TRBV29-1 with TRBJ1-1; D unresolved. This CDR3 has 12 residues. Looked up from germline, CDR1 is SQVTM and CDR2 is ANQGSEA. V dropped 4 bases and J dropped 2 bases, with 8 bases sitting between them. Filled out from reference TRBV29-1 and TRBJ1-1, the complete variable domain reads SAVISQKPSRDICQRGTSLTIQCQVDSQVTMMFWYRQQPGQSLTLIATANQGSEATYESGFVIDKFPISRPNLTFSTLTVSNMSPEDSSIYLCSVGGSNTEAFFGQGTRLTVV.

This clonotype was observed many times. The CDR3 loop reads CASSSQYTGKETQYF. In nucleotides, the CDR3 is TGTGCCAGCAGCTCCCAGTACACGGGGAAGGAGACCCAGTACTTC. The chain is built from TRBV7-3 and TRBJ2-5, with D perhaps matching TRBD2 (5 bases). The V gene's germline CDR1 is SGHTA and CDR2 FQGTGA. This CDR3 has 15 residues. V was trimmed by 4 bases and J by 5 bases, leaving 17 bases between them.

This clonotype was counted at least ten times. The chain couples TRBV6-1 to TRBJ2-7; no definite D call. This CDR3 has 15 amino acids. V was shortened by 1 base and J by 0 bases, with 10 bases between the two germline ends. The germline V gene has CDR1 MNHNS and CDR2 SASEGT. For the CDR3, the DNA is TGTGCCAGCAGTGAAGAAGGGTCAAGCTCCTACGAGCAGTACTTC. It encodes CASSEEGSSSYEQYF.

This chain links TRBV29-1 with TRBJ2-7, with 8 nucleotides matching TRBD2. The CDR3 has 15 amino acids. J lost 3 bases, V lost 1 base, and 8 bases had no gene match. In germline, CDR1 is SQVTM, CDR2 ANQGSEA. The CDR3 coding sequence is TGCAGCGTTGAAGTTGGACGGGAGGGTATCTACGAGCAGTACTTC. This encodes CSVEVGREGIYEQYF.

In its sample, this clonotype was seen many times. The rearrangement joins TRBV11-2 to TRBJ2-5, with D possibly being TRBD1 or TRBD2 (5 bases each). Germline V CDR1 and CDR2: SGHAT, FQNNGV. V was clipped by 5 bases and J by 3 bases, with 16 bases between them. This CDR3 is 15 amino acids long. Here the CDR3 DNA reads TGTGCCAGCAGCGAACGGGACGGAATAGAAGAGACCCAGTACTTC. This translates into CASSERDGIEETQYF. Full variable domain (missing parts from reference TRBV11-2 and TRBJ2-5): EAGVAQSPRYKIIEKRQSVAFWCNPISGHATLYWYQQILGQGPKLLIQFQNNGVVDDSQLPKDRFSAERLKGVDSTLKIQPAKLEDSAVYLCASSERDGIEETQYFGPGTRLLVL.

In this sample, this clonotype turned up many times. This chain uses TRBV2 with TRBJ2-5, with a tentative D call TRBD2 (5 bases). CDR3 size: 13 residues. With 2 bases removed from V and 2 bases from J, the gap between germline ends came to 6 bases. Germline CDR1 is SNHLY and CDR2 is FYNNEI. CDR3 coding DNA: TGTGCCAGCAGTGAAAGGGAGCAAGAGACCCAGTACTTC. It yields the protein CASSEREQETQYF.

In its sample, this clonotype was seen many times. This chain uses TRBV2 with TRBJ2-3; TRBD2 matches 9 bases. V was pared by 8 bases and J by 6 bases, with 9 bases of the junction left unmatched. In germline, CDR1 is SNHLY, CDR2 FYNNEI. This CDR3 has 14 amino acids. The CDR3 region is CASYSSGTPDTQYF. CDR3 nucleotide sequence: TGTGCCAGCTACTCTAGCGGGACCCCGGATACGCAGTATTTT. The full variable domain, rest sourced from reference TRBV2 and TRBJ2-3, is EPEVTQTPSHQVTQMGQEVILRCVPISNHLYFYWYRQILGQKVEFLVSFYNNEISEKSEIFDDQFSVERPDGSNFTLKIRSTKLEDSAMYFCASYSSGTPDTQYFGPGTRLTVL.

This clonotype was observed many times. The chain joins TRBV28 to TRBJ1-1; no clear D. The CDR3 has 13 residues. The V gene's germline CDR1 is MDHEN and CDR2 SYDVKM. V lost 2 bases to trimming and J lost 8 bases, with 12 bases between them. CDR3 in DNA: TGTGCCAGCAGTTTAATGTCAAGATCAGAAGCTTTCTTT. The encoded protein is CASSLMSRSEAFF.

This clonotype showed up just a few times. The chain employs TRBV5-1 and TRBJ2-7; TRBD1 agrees at 9 bases. From germline, CDR1 is SGHRS and CDR2 YFSETQ. Trimming removed 3 bases from V and 6 bases from J; junction bases left unmatched: 7. The CDR3 totals 14 residues. The CDR3 reads CASSSGTGISEQYF. CDR3 nucleotide sequence: TGCGCCAGCAGCTCCGGGACAGGGATTTCCGAGCAGTACTTC.

This chain links TRBV28 with TRBJ2-1; D uncertain. V lost 3 bases to trimming and J lost 0 bases, with 9 bases between them. The CDR3 consists of 15 residues. The germline V gene has CDR1 MDHEN and CDR2 SYDVKM. The CDR3 sequence is CASSFILGSYNEQFF. CDR3 bases: TGTGCCAGCAGTTTTATCCTCGGCTCCTACAATGAGCAGTTCTTC.